This entry lists 24 T cell receptor beta chains sequenced from one sample in a study of spatial heterogeneity in lung cancer. Study conclusions and caveats: Mutation counts in tumors were tracked by counts of expanded intratumoral alpha and beta TCRs.

Which antigens these TCRs recognize remains unknown. Regarding time point: sample taken at primary tumor resection. TCRdb recomputed calls from the 5' RACE reads with MiXCR, one row per CDR3 protein. The repertoire holds about 2,800 distinct CDR3 sequences, with 11% as singletons. This material consisted of lung tumor tissue, taken at surgery. The receptors originated from a male donor with early-stage non-small cell lung cancer.

By proportion, this clonotype is medium-sized. V and J are TRBV7-3 and TRBJ1-5, with D unresolved. The CDR3 runs to 13 residues. Germline V gives CDR1 SGHTA, CDR2 FQGTGA. With 5 bases removed from V and 7 bases from J, the gap between germline ends came to 12 bases. CDR3 DNA sequence: TGTGCCAGCAGCGTTGACTTGGGGCAGCCCCAGCATTTT. This translates into CASSVDLGQPQHF.

This clonotype is judged medium-sized. This chain connects TRBV4-1 to TRBJ2-7; 8 nucleotides align to TRBD1. The V gene's germline CDR1 is MGHRA and CDR2 YSYEKL. V lost 2 bases and J lost 5; bases outside the gene matches: 8. The CDR3 sequence is 15 residues long. CDR3 DNA sequence: TGCGCCAGCAGCCAACTGCAGGGGGCCAAAGACGAGCAGTACTTC. This encodes CASSQLQGAKDEQYF.

This clonotype is medium-sized within its sample. The V and J genes are TRBV29-1 and TRBJ1-3; 8 bases fit TRBD1. The CDR3 sequence is 15 residues long. J gave up 0 bases and V 4 bases, and 5 bases lay outside the gene matches. Germline assignment: CDR1 SQVTM and CDR2 ANQGSEA. The CDR3, as DNA: TGCAGCGTTGGACAGGGGCAAGCCTCTGGAAACACCATATATTTT. Translation gives CSVGQGQASGNTIYF.

This clonotype rates as medium-sized. The chain couples TRBV6-2 or TRBV6-3 to TRBJ2-1; perhaps TRBD2 as D (6 bases). Germline CDR1 is MNHEY and CDR2 is SVGEGT. CDR3 size: 13 residues. The germline V and J ends were trimmed by 4 bases and 12 bases, with 16 bases remaining between them. The CDR3 nucleotides read TGTGCCAGCAGTTCCTCCCTCTTGGGGGGGCAGTTCTTC. Its protein product is CASSSSLLGGQFF.

In its sample, this clonotype ranks as large. V usage is TRBV27 and J usage is TRBJ1-5; 8 positions match TRBD1. Losses at the gene ends were 7 bases for V and 7 bases for J; bases not matched to a gene: 3. This CDR3 region has 12 residues. CDR1 and CDR2 (germline): MNHEY, SMNVEV (reference sequence). The CDR3: CASNDRGQPQHF. Here the CDR3 DNA reads TGTGCCAGCAACGACAGGGGACAGCCCCAGCATTTT.

This clonotype occurred many times. The genes are TRBV29-1 and TRBJ1-2; a weak D match, TRBD1 (6 bases). Trimming pared 3 bases from V and 3 bases from J, leaving 17 bases between. Germline loops: CDR1 SQVTM, CDR2 ANQGSEA. The CDR3 consists of 15 residues. DNA of the CDR3: TGCAGCGTTGATGAAGGGACACTTCGTCACTATGGCTACACCTTC. Translated: CSVDEGTLRHYGYTF.

This clonotype is categorized as medium-sized. The chain combines TRBV5-6 with TRBJ2-7; 8 bases are shared with TRBD1. Unmatched junction bases numbered 5, after V lost 0 bases and J lost 3 bases. Germline V gene sequence: CDR1 SGHDT, CDR2 YYEEEE. The CDR3 consists of 15 residues. The CDR3 coding sequence is TGTGCCAGCAGCTTGGGCCAGGGGGCCTTCTACGAGCAGTACTTC. Protein: CASSLGQGAFYEQYF.

By sample fraction, this clonotype is medium-sized (0.01 to 0.1%). The chain is built from TRBV12-3 or TRBV12-4 and TRBJ2-7, with D tentatively TRBD2 (6 bases). The CDR3 consists of 14 residues. V was shortened by 3 bases and J by 2 bases, with 11 bases between the two germline ends. This CDR3 reads CASSFETGAYEQYF. The CDR3 DNA reads as TGTGCCAGCAGTTTTGAGACGGGGGCCTACGAGCAGTACTTC.

In its sample, this clonotype is medium-sized. The rearrangement links TRBV12-3 or TRBV12-4 to TRBJ2-1; D is possibly TRBD1 or TRBD2 (6 bases each). The CDR3 runs to 12 residues. V was trimmed by 4 bases and J by 8 bases, leaving 9 bases between them. The CDR3 nucleotides read TGTGCCAGCAGTTGGGGGGCACATGAGCAGTTCTTC. It specifies CASSWGAHEQFF.

The CDR3 here is CASSFYLGANYGYTF. CDR3 nucleotide sequence: TGTGCCAGCAGTTTTTACCTTGGAGCTAACTATGGCTACACCTTC. The rearrangement joins TRBV6-5 to TRBJ1-2; D unclear. There are 15 residues in the CDR3. Trimming removed 4 bases at V and 0 bases at J, with 12 bases between. CDR1 is MNHEY, CDR2 SVGAGI, per germline.

Within the sample, this clonotype is medium-sized. The V and J genes are TRBV20-1 and TRBJ1-4, with a weak D call TRBD1 (6 bases). The CDR3 is 15 amino acids. V lost 2 bases and J lost 4, with 14 bases in between. Per germline, CDR1 DFQATT and CDR2 SNEGSKA (reference sequence). In nucleotides, the CDR3 is TGCAGTGCTAGAAGTGAGGACAGCCTTAATGAAAAACTGTTTTTT. Translating it yields CSARSEDSLNEKLFF.

By sample share, this clonotype is large. The rearrangement uses TRBV20-1 and TRBJ2-4; tentatively, D is TRBD1 (6 bases). Germline V CDR1 and CDR2: DFQATT, SNEGSKA (reference sequence). Trimming took 0 bases from V and 2 from J, leaving 20 bases between them. The CDR3 loop spans 18 amino acids. The DNA of the CDR3 is TGCAGTGCTAGAGATTTGGCGGCGCAGGGGAAAACCAAAAACATTCAGTACTTC. Its protein product is CSARDLAAQGKTKNIQYF.

This clonotype is medium-sized in the sample. The chain is built from TRBV4-2 and TRBJ2-1; TRBD1 matches at 7 bases. From germline, CDR1 is LGHNA and CDR2 YNFKEQ. The CDR3 contains 17 residues. Losses at the gene ends were 0 bases for V and 4 bases for J; bases not matched to a gene: 9. CDR3 nucleotide sequence: TGTGCCAGCAGCCAAGATGGAGGACAGGTGAAATACAATGAGCAGTTCTTC. As protein: CASSQDGGQVKYNEQFF.

This clonotype is categorized as medium-sized. The genes are TRBV20-1 and TRBJ1-6; maybe TRBD1 (5 bases). This CDR3 is 15 amino acids long. The ends were cut back, 3 bases at V and 6 bases at J, with 15 bases in the middle. Germline V gene sequence: CDR1 DFQATT, CDR2 SNEGSKA (reference sequence). The CDR3 loop reads CSASDEAGFNSPLHF. The CDR3 coding sequence is TGCAGTGCTAGCGATGAAGCAGGGTTTAATTCACCCCTCCACTTT.

V is TRBV30 and J is TRBJ2-1; 9 nucleotides align to TRBD1. The CDR3 spans 14 residues. J gave up 10 bases and V 0 bases, and 7 bases lay outside the gene matches. Germline CDR1 reads GTSNPN; CDR2 reads SVGIG (reference sequence). This CDR3 reads CAWSVLGTGNEQFF. CDR3 bases: TGTGCCTGGAGTGTACTCGGGACAGGGAACGAGCAGTTCTTC.

This clonotype was observed at least ten times. This chain connects TRBV20-1 to TRBJ1-1; D gene uncertain. The V and J ends lost 3 bases and 1 base respectively, with 6 bases between them. The germline gives CDR1 DFQATT, CDR2 SNEGSKA (reference sequence). This CDR3 has 12 residues. The CDR3 loop is CSASTTNTEAFF. The CDR3 DNA is TGCAGTGCTAGTACCACGAACACTGAAGCTTTCTTT.

The chain combines TRBV5-4 with TRBJ2-2; D is perhaps TRBD1 or TRBD2 (5 bases each). CDR3 length: 15 residues. Germline V lookup: CDR1 SGHNT, CDR2 YYREEE (reference sequence). With 4 bases removed from V and 3 bases from J, the gap between germline ends came to 13 bases. The CDR3 DNA is TGTGCCAGCAGCCCGCCGGGACGGTACACCGGGGAGCTGTTTTTT. Translating it yields CASSPPGRYTGELFF.

V usage is TRBV6-5 and J usage is TRBJ1-2; TRBD1 agrees at 8 bases. The ends lost 5 bases at V and 4 bases at J; junction bases unmatched: 9. In germline, CDR1 is MNHEY, CDR2 SVGAGI. This CDR3 comprises 15 residues. In DNA form, the CDR3 reads TGTGCCAGCAGTCCCCAGACAGGGGCGATCTATGGCTACACCTTC. Its protein is CASSPQTGAIYGYTF.

By sample share, this clonotype is medium-sized. This rearrangement joins TRBV6-5 to TRBJ2-7; weak D call: TRBD2 (6 bases). Trimming shortened V by 4 bases and J by 5 bases, and 12 bases separated the two germline ends. Germline CDR1 MNHEY, CDR2 SVGAGI. The CDR3 runs to 13 residues. The CDR3 reads CASSWAGLHEQYF. The CDR3 DNA follows: TGTGCCAGCAGTTGGGCGGGGTTACACGAGCAGTACTTC.

This chain links TRBV9 with TRBJ2-5; 11 bases align to TRBD1. The CDR3 is 15 amino acids. V dropped 4 bases and J dropped 5; count of bases not matched to a gene: 7. Germline loops: CDR1 SGDLS, CDR2 YYNGEE. The CDR3 sequence: CASSPGQGAQETQYF. CDR3 nucleotides: TGTGCCAGCAGCCCAGGACAGGGGGCGCAGGAGACCCAGTACTTC.

This clonotype is labeled as medium-sized. The rearrangement links TRBV27 to TRBJ1-4; D unclear. Germline values: CDR1 MNHEY, CDR2 SMNVEV (reference sequence). V shed 4 bases and J shed 11 bases, with 11 bases lying between them. The CDR3 length is 12 residues. CDR3 region: CASSSPSGKLFF. CDR3 sequence (DNA): TGTGCCAGCAGTTCCCCTTCGGGGAAACTGTTTTTT.

This clonotype rates as medium-sized. This chain connects TRBV28 to TRBJ1-2; no clear D. The V and J ends lost 9 bases and 2 bases respectively, with 13 bases between them. The CDR3 sequence is 13 residues long. The germline gives CDR1 MDHEN, CDR2 SYDVKM. CDR3 DNA: TGTGCCAGTTTCCCAGGACGGAACTATGGCTACACCTTC. This encodes CASFPGRNYGYTF.

In this sample, this clonotype turned up once. The chain has TRBV29-1 and TRBJ1-2; the match to TRBD1 covers 9 bases. The V gene's germline CDR1 is SQVTM and CDR2 ANQGSEA. The J segment lost 0 bases and the V segment lost 4 bases, leaving 12 bases of the junction unmatched. The CDR3 extends over 17 amino acids. For the CDR3, the DNA is TGCAGCGTTGGGAAAGGGACAGGGCGTAGAGCTAACTATGGCTACACCTTC. Translating it yields CSVGKGTGRRANYGYTF.

This clonotype is labeled as medium-sized. The rearrangement links TRBV27 to TRBJ2-1; TRBD2 is a possible D gene (6 bases). Germline lookup yields CDR1 MNHEY and CDR2 SMNVEV (reference sequence). V was pared by 6 bases and J by 5 bases, with 11 bases between. CDR3 length: 13 residues. CDR3 amino acids: CASSHGTDNEQFF. The CDR3, as DNA: TGTGCCAGCAGCCACGGGACTGACAATGAGCAGTTCTTC.